Shown below are 19 T cell receptor beta chains from a single sample sequenced in a study of molecular identifiers for immune sequencing clone quantification. TCRdb re-called the PCR reads with MiXCR, one entry per CDR3 protein. This sample has approximately 97,000 distinct CDR3 sequences; under 40% occur once, and the top ten carry approximately 10%. Specimen: naive CD8+ T cells from blood, with Jurkat cell RNA spiked in. This sample's subset: FACS-sorted CD8+CD4-CCR7+CD45RA+ naive T cells. The receptor source for this set is a human donor in good health. Some libraries in this study had Jurkat cell RNA spiked in.

This rearrangement joins TRBV11-2 to TRBJ2-2; D unclear. The CDR3 is made up of 13 amino acids. Trimming left V 6 bases short and J 1 base short, with 6 bases between. Germline CDR1 reads SGHAT; CDR2 reads FQNNGV. This CDR3 is CASRYRNTGELFF. As DNA, the CDR3 is TGTGCCAGCAGATACAGGAACACCGGGGAGCTGTTTTTT.

V gene TRBV4-2 combines with J gene TRBJ2-7; no definite D call. Germline V lookup: CDR1 LGHNA, CDR2 YNFKEQ. V lost 2 bases and J 4 bases, leaving 15 bases between the germline ends. This CDR3 has 15 amino acids. This CDR3 reads CASSQSRLRTYEQYF. CDR3 bases: TGTGCCAGCAGCCAATCCCGACTGCGAACTTACGAGCAGTACTTC.

This clonotype has at least ten counts. The rearrangement uses TRBV11-2 and TRBJ2-1, with no clear D. Germline CDR1 is SGHAT and CDR2 is FQNNGV. Trimming took off 3 bases at V and 4 bases at J, with 1 base between the two ends. The CDR3 loop spans 11 amino acids. CDR3: CASSFYNEQFF. The CDR3 coding sequence is TGTGCCAGCAGCTTTTACAATGAGCAGTTCTTC.

This chain joins TRBV12-3 or TRBV12-4 and TRBJ2-1, with 10 bases lining up with TRBD2. Unmatched junction bases numbered 7, after V lost 2 bases and J lost 0 bases. The CDR3 is made up of 18 amino acids. The CDR3 bases are TGTGCCAGCAGTTTATTAGGGCTAGCGGGGGACTCCTACAATGAGCAGTTCTTC. Translation gives CASSLLGLAGDSYNEQFF.

The chain couples TRBV7-9 to TRBJ2-1; 8 positions match TRBD2. This CDR3 spans 16 amino acids. The V segment lost 5 bases and the J segment 6 bases; nucleotides outside the gene matches: 12. Germline V gene sequence: CDR1 SEHNR, CDR2 FQNEAQ (reference sequence). The CDR3 coding sequence is TGTGCCAGCAGCCCCCCCGGGACTAGGGTCAGCAATGAGCAGTTCTTC. Translated: CASSPPGTRVSNEQFF. Combining the CDR3 with reference TRBV7-9 and TRBJ2-1 gives the whole variable domain DTGVSQNPRHKITKRGQNVTFRCDPISEHNRLYWYRQTLGQGPEFLTYFQNEAQLEKSRLLSDRFSAERPKGSFSTLEIQRTEQGDSAMYLCASSPPGTRVSNEQFFGPGTRLTVL.

This clonotype was found many times. The chain joins TRBV7-9 to TRBJ2-7; D perhaps matches TRBD1 (6 bases). V lost 5 bases to trimming and J lost 2 bases, with 16 bases between them. CDR3 length: 15 amino acids. Germline CDR1 SEHNR, CDR2 FQNEAQ (reference sequence). CDR3 residues: CASSPPQGNAYEQYF. The CDR3 DNA reads TGTGCCAGCAGCCCACCACAGGGAAATGCCTACGAGCAGTACTTC. The whole variable domain, filled in from reference TRBV7-9 and TRBJ2-7, reads DTGVSQNPRHKITKRGQNVTFRCDPISEHNRLYWYRQTLGQGPEFLTYFQNEAQLEKSRLLSDRFSAERPKGSFSTLEIQRTEQGDSAMYLCASSPPQGNAYEQYFGPGTRLTVT.

With regard to this clonotype: A read error may be the cause here, since a much bigger clone is one base away. The chain couples TRBV20-1 to TRBJ2-1, with 9 bases matching TRBD2. The CDR3 is 15 residues long. The V gene end was trimmed by 0 bases and the J gene end by 8 bases; junction bases not matched to a gene: 8. Germline CDR1 DFQATT, CDR2 SNEGSKA (reference sequence). CDR3 region: CSARDLAGVYYEQFF. CDR3 coding DNA: TGCAGTGCTAGAGATTTAGCGGGGGTTTACTATGAGCAGTTCTTC.

Notes on this clonotype: A clone one base away is much larger, so this may be a read error. The rearrangement links TRBV4-2 to TRBJ1-4, with 7 bases lining up with TRBD1. Germline V gives CDR1 LGHNA, CDR2 YNFKEQ. This CDR3 comprises 14 residues. CDR3 nucleotides: TGTGCCAGCAGCCCGACAGGGACCGGTGAAAAACTGTCTTTT. Residues: CASSPTGTGEKLSF.

Comment on this clonotype: One end of the junction is discordant with germline, which a read error may explain. The chain recombines TRBV19 with TRBJ1-5, with TRBD1 matching 8 bases. Per germline, CDR1 LNHDA and CDR2 SQIVND (reference sequence). The CDR3 has 15 amino acids. CDR3 residues: CARSMGDRFNQPQHF. CDR3 bases: TGTGCCAGAAGTATGGGGGACAGGTTCAATCAGCCCCAGCATTTT.

This clonotype was seen ten or more times. This chain links TRBV12-3 or TRBV12-4 with TRBJ2-1; D unclear. V was cut by 4 bases and J by 4 bases, with 23 bases left in between. This CDR3 spans 18 amino acids. The CDR3 region is CASSSYQTQPIKYNEQFF. The DNA of the CDR3 is TGTGCCAGCAGTTCTTACCAAACGCAGCCGATTAAATACAATGAGCAGTTCTTC.

This chain joins TRBV5-4 and TRBJ2-5, with 13 nucleotides matching TRBD2. The length of the CDR3 is 16 residues. Trimming cost V 4 bases and J 0 bases; bases outside gene matches: 3. The germline gives CDR1 SGHNT, CDR2 YYREEE (reference sequence). CDR3 region: CASSRTSGGDQETQYF. DNA of the CDR3: TGTGCCAGCAGCCGGACTAGCGGGGGAGACCAAGAGACCCAGTACTTC.

This chain links TRBV12-3 or TRBV12-4 with TRBJ1-4, with unresolved D. Trimming cost V 6 bases and J 5 bases, with 13 bases left between them. The CDR3 has 14 amino acids. This CDR3 is CASRFVTANEKLFF. CDR3 DNA: TGTGCCAGCAGATTTGTGACGGCAAATGAAAAACTGTTTTTT.

This clonotype came up a few times. The gene calls are TRBV24-1 and TRBJ2-3; no reliable D call. Trimming pared 4 bases from V and 5 bases from J, leaving 12 bases between. The germline CDR1 and CDR2 sequences are KGHDR and SFDVKD. This CDR3 has 14 residues. CDR3 region: CATSDHQTLDTQYF. CDR3 DNA sequence: TGTGCCACCAGTGACCACCAGACCCTAGATACGCAGTATTTT.

At least ten counts were recorded for this clonotype. The chain has TRBV29-1 and TRBJ2-2; 10 positions agree with TRBD2. CDR3 length: 16 amino acids. Trimming cost V 1 base and J 6 bases; bases outside gene matches: 8. CDR1 and CDR2 (germline): SQVTM, ANQGSEA. The CDR3 region has the DNA TGCAGCGTTGAAGGTCTAGCGGGAGCCAAACCCGGGGAGCTGTTTTTT. Translation: CSVEGLAGAKPGELFF.

This clonotype was observed at least ten times. One end of the junction varies from germline; a read error may be responsible. The chain couples TRBV7-2 to TRBJ2-3, with D hard to call. CDR1 SGHTA and CDR2 FQGNSA come from the germline V gene. This CDR3 comprises 8 residues. CDR3 bases: TGTGCCAGCAGCCTAAGCGCTTTT. Translated, it gives CASSLSAF.

This clonotype has a count of ten or more. V gene TRBV7-9 combines with J gene TRBJ1-1; no clear D. Trimming took off 6 bases at V and 11 bases at J, with 19 bases between the two ends. Germline CDR1 SEHNR, CDR2 FQNEAQ (reference sequence). This CDR3 is built from 13 residues. The CDR3 sequence: CASRPSSGITAFF. The CDR3 region has the DNA TGTGCCAGCAGACCCTCGTCGGGCATTACGGCTTTCTTT.

The sample holds many counts of this clonotype. J is TRBJ1-5 and V is TRBV7-9; the D gene is possibly TRBD1 (6 bases). This CDR3 contains 14 residues. Germline CDR1 SEHNR, CDR2 FQNEAQ (reference sequence). Trimming left V 2 bases short and J 7 bases short, with 12 bases between. CDR3 region: CASSLTGPGQPQHF. The DNA of the CDR3 is TGTGCCAGCAGCTTAACAGGGCCGGGCCAGCCCCAGCATTTT.

This clonotype has a count of ten or more. J is TRBJ2-7 and V is TRBV9; 9 nucleotides match TRBD2. The CDR3 contains 17 residues. CDR1 and CDR2 (germline): SGDLS, YYNGEE. Germline trimming cut 4 bases from V and 2 bases from J; bases unmatched to any gene: 13. CDR3 amino acids: CASSPSGKRGAPYEQYF. In nucleotides, the CDR3 is TGTGCCAGCAGCCCATCAGGGAAGCGGGGGGCACCCTACGAGCAGTACTTC. Using reference TRBV9 and TRBJ2-7 for the parts outside the CDR3, the full variable domain is DSGVTQTPKHLITATGQRVTLRCSPRSGDLSVYWYQQSLDQGLQFLIQYYNGEERAKGNILERFSAQQFPDLHSELNLSSLELGDSALYFCASSPSGKRGAPYEQYFGPGTRLTVT.

The J gene is TRBJ1-1, the V gene TRBV5-6; 11 bases agree with TRBD1. CDR3 length: 14 amino acids. Germline lookup yields CDR1 SGHDT and CDR2 YYEEEE. The V gene end was trimmed by 0 bases and the J gene end by 6 bases; junction bases not matched to a gene: 1. CDR3 DNA: TGTGCCAGCAGCTTGGGGACAGGGGGCCCTGAAGCTTTCTTT. This translates into CASSLGTGGPEAFF.